One sample yielded the 26 T cell receptor beta chains listed below, sequenced in a study of blood T cells in healthy people across ages. Using a J-beta primer mix together with a sample-barcoded 5' primer, a second PCR was run for roughly 6 to 12 cycles. Using its own MiXCR run on the 5' RACE reads, TCRdb lists one record per CDR3 protein. Of over 1,500,000 distinct CDR3 sequences listed, roughly two fifths are singletons. Sequenced sample: blood. The receptors were gathered from a human donor in good health.

CDR3 protein: CSARPLAGEYEQYF. The CDR3 DNA is TGCAGTGCTAGGCCTCTAGCGGGTGAATACGAGCAGTACTTC. This sequence joins TRBV20-1 and TRBJ2-7; 8 bases fit TRBD2. Germline-derived CDR1 and CDR2 are DFQATT and SNEGSKA (reference sequence). With 3 bases clipped from V and 4 bases from J, the junction kept 8 bases outside the gene matches. The CDR3 consists of 14 residues.

The CDR3 DNA reads TGCAGCGTGCCGATAAGACAGGCCAACTATGGCTACACCTTC. It specifies CSVPIRQANYGYTF. The chain has TRBV29-1 and TRBJ1-2; weak D call: TRBD1 (6 bases). CDR1 SQVTM and CDR2 ANQGSEA come from the germline V gene. The ends were cut back, 6 bases at V and 2 bases at J, with 16 bases in the middle. CDR3 length: 14 residues. Using reference TRBV29-1 and TRBJ1-2 for the parts outside the CDR3, the full variable domain is SAVISQKPSRDICQRGTSLTIQCQVDSQVTMMFWYRQQPGQSLTLIATANQGSEATYESGFVIDKFPISRPNLTFSTLTVSNMSPEDSSIYLCSVPIRQANYGYTFGSGTRLTVV.

This clonotype showed up just a few times. The genes are TRBV28 and TRBJ2-3; 7 nucleotides agree with TRBD1. V lost 3 bases, J lost 4 bases, and 4 bases stayed unmatched. The CDR3 loop spans 14 amino acids. The V gene's germline CDR1 is MDHEN and CDR2 SYDVKM. DNA for the CDR3: TGTGCCAGCAGTTTCCAAACAGGGGCAGATACGCAGTATTTT. Translating it yields CASSFQTGADTQYF. Full variable domain (outside the CDR3, taken from reference TRBV28 and TRBJ2-3): DVKVTQSSRYLVKRTGEKVFLECVQDMDHENMFWYRQDPGLGLRLIYFSYDVKMKEKGDIPEGYSVSREKKERFSLILESASTNQTSMYLCASSFQTGADTQYFGPGTRLTVL.

This chain joins TRBV11-3 and TRBJ2-4, with 10 positions matching TRBD2. The germline CDR1 and CDR2 sequences are SGHNT and YENEEA. The V segment lost 1 base and the J segment 2 bases; nucleotides outside the gene matches: 8. CDR3 length equals 18 residues. CDR3 in amino acids: CASSLVRSGGEPKNIQYF. In DNA form, the CDR3 reads TGTGCCAGCAGCTTAGTCAGAAGCGGGGGGGAACCCAAAAACATTCAGTACTTC. The variable domain in full, completed from reference TRBV11-3 and TRBJ2-4, reads EAGVVQSPRYKIIEKKQPVAFWCNPISGHNTLYWYLQNLGQGPELLIRYENEEAVDDSQLPKDRFSAERLKGVDSTLKIQPAELGDSAVYLCASSLVRSGGEPKNIQYFGAGTRLSVL.

This clonotype has only a few counts. V and J are TRBV24-1 and TRBJ2-7, with D possibly TRBD2 on 6 matching bases. The CDR3 sequence is 14 residues long. V lost 9 bases and J 2 bases, leaving 16 bases between the germline ends. Germline V CDR1 and CDR2: KGHDR, SFDVKD. CDR3 in amino acids: CATGGGTDPYEQYF. CDR3 bases: TGTGCCACCGGAGGAGGGACCGACCCCTACGAGCAGTACTTC.

This chain joins TRBV9 and TRBJ2-3; the D is unclear. The V end lost 2 bases, the J end lost 7 bases, and 11 bases lay between the germline ends. Germline loops: CDR1 SGDLS, CDR2 YYNGEE. The CDR3 is made up of 13 amino acids. The CDR3 DNA sequence: TGTGCCAGCAGCGTCCAACCCCACAATACGCAGTATTTT. Its translation: CASSVQPHNTQYF.

V is TRBV6-5 and J is TRBJ2-7; D is ambiguous. CDR3 size: 16 residues. The germline V gene has CDR1 MNHEY and CDR2 SVGAGI. The V end lost 0 bases, the J end lost 2 bases, and 14 bases lay between the germline ends. The CDR3 protein is CASSYSRPAHTYEQYF. The CDR3 coding sequence is TGTGCCAGCAGTTACTCGAGGCCAGCACATACCTACGAGCAGTACTTC.

In regard to this clonotype: Just one base apart from a much larger clone, this may be a read error. The chain couples TRBV9 to TRBJ2-7; tentatively, D is TRBD1 or TRBD2 (5 bases each). Trimming removed 4 bases from V and 6 bases from J, with 14 bases in between. From germline, CDR1 is SGDLS and CDR2 YYNGEE. The CDR3 has 13 residues. The CDR3 coding sequence is TGTGCCAGCAGCCCCGGGACCAACTGCGAGCAGTACTTC. As protein: CASSPGTNCEQYF.

The CDR3 bases are TGTGCCAGCAGCTTAGCGACAGGCCTCGTTGAGGAGACCCAGTACTTC. It encodes CASSLATGLVEETQYF. The chain carries TRBV7-2 and TRBJ2-5, with a tentative D call TRBD1 (6 bases). Germline CDR1 SGHTA, CDR2 FQGNSA. V gave up 0 bases and J gave up 5 bases, with 16 bases separating them. The CDR3 is 16 amino acids. The whole variable domain, remainder taken from reference TRBV7-2 and TRBJ2-5, is GAGVSQSPSNKVTEKGKDVELRCDPISGHTALYWYRQSLGQGLEFLIYFQGNSAPDKSGLPSDRFSAERTGGSVSTLTIQRTQQEDSAVYLCASSLATGLVEETQYFGPGTRLLVL.

This clonotype was detected once. The germline gene is not matched at one end of the junction; a read error may be the cause. The J gene is TRBJ2-1, the V gene TRBV6-6, with D perhaps matching TRBD1 (5 bases). From germline, CDR1 is MNHNY and CDR2 SVGAGI (reference sequence). CDR3 length: 13 amino acids. CDR3 sequence: CASSYRDRQSTIF. CDR3 coding DNA: TGTGCCAGCAGTTACCGCGATCGACAGTCTACGATCTTC.

The chain joins TRBV6-2 or TRBV6-3 to TRBJ2-5; 7 nucleotides align to TRBD1. The CDR3 is 12 amino acids. Germline V lookup: CDR1 MNHEY, CDR2 SVGEGT. The V gene end was trimmed by 6 bases and the J gene end by 7 bases; junction bases not matched to a gene: 5. The CDR3 DNA is TGTGCCAGCAGCCGACGACAGGGGACCCAGTACTTC. It yields the protein CASSRRQGTQYF.

This clonotype was detected a few times. The V and J genes are TRBV29-1 and TRBJ2-4; 13 bases line up with TRBD2. With the DNA end fitting TRBJ2-7 better, the J assignment may be wrong. Germline lookup yields CDR1 SQVTM and CDR2 ANQGSEA. CDR3 size: 13 residues. In DNA form, the CDR3 reads TGCAGCGTCCCGGGACTAGCGGGGACCGAGCAGTACTTC. Residues: CSVPGLAGTEQYF.

This chain links TRBV20-1 with TRBJ1-4; D unclear. Looked up from germline, CDR1 is DFQATT and CDR2 is SNEGSKA (reference sequence). This CDR3 region has 13 residues. Trimming pared 3 bases from V and 6 bases from J, leaving 11 bases between. For the CDR3, the DNA is TGCAGTGCTAGTTCAGTTGGGGATGAAAAACTGTTTTTT. Translating it yields CSASSVGDEKLFF.

The gene calls are TRBV29-1 and TRBJ1-2; the D gene is possibly TRBD1 (5 bases). This CDR3 is built from 12 residues. Germline V gene sequence: CDR1 SQVTM, CDR2 ANQGSEA. V dropped 3 bases and J dropped 8 bases, with 13 bases sitting between them. The CDR3, as DNA: TGCAGCGTTGACAAGCAGGGAGGGGGCTACACCTTC. Translating it yields CSVDKQGGGYTF.

The chain has TRBV19 and TRBJ2-1; D possibly matches TRBD1 or TRBD2 (6 bases each). The germline V gene encodes CDR1 LNHDA and CDR2 SQIVND (reference sequence). V was trimmed by 6 bases and J by 4 bases, leaving 16 bases between them. The CDR3 has 15 residues. As DNA, the CDR3 is TGTGCCAGTAGAGTCGTGAAGGGGGGATACAATGAGCAGTTCTTC. It encodes CASRVVKGGYNEQFF.

This chain uses TRBV7-3 with TRBJ1-1; D not resolved. Germline CDR1 and CDR2: SGHTA and FQGTGA. The length of the CDR3 is 13 residues. The V and J ends lost 2 bases and 8 bases respectively, with 12 bases between them. CDR3 bases: TGTGCCAGCAGCTTAGGGCTCCCCCAAGAAGCTTTCTTT. This encodes CASSLGLPQEAFF.

This clonotype was detected once. The chain combines TRBV5-6 with TRBJ1-1, with 8 bases identical to TRBD1. Germline values: CDR1 SGHDT, CDR2 YYEEEE. Unmatched junction bases numbered 8, after V lost 0 bases and J lost 1 base. There are 17 residues in the CDR3. The CDR3 protein is CASSLEDRGFRNTEAFF. The CDR3 DNA is TGTGCCAGCAGCTTGGAAGACAGGGGATTTAGGAACACTGAAGCTTTCTTT. Full variable domain (remainder filled in from reference TRBV5-6 and TRBJ1-1): DAGVTQSPTHLIKTRGQQVTLRCSPKSGHDTVSWYQQALGQGPQFIFQYYEEEERQRGNFPDRFSGHQFPNYSSELNVNALLLGDSALYLCASSLEDRGFRNTEAFFGQGTRLTVV.

This clonotype was seen more than once but under ten times. The gene calls are TRBV4-1 and TRBJ2-1; 9 bases are shared with TRBD1. CDR1 MGHRA and CDR2 YSYEKL come from the germline V gene. This CDR3 has 17 residues. After removal of 1 base from V and 8 bases from J, the junction contained 12 bases not matched to a gene. For the CDR3, the DNA is TGCGCCAGCAGCCAAGCGCCCGAGACAGGGGGGGGCGATGAGCAGTTCTTC. Its translation: CASSQAPETGGGDEQFF.

The rearrangement uses TRBV7-9 and TRBJ2-7; D may correspond to TRBD1 or TRBD2 (5 bases each). CDR1 is SEHNR, CDR2 FQNEAQ, per germline (reference sequence). The germline V and J ends were trimmed by 4 bases and 7 bases, with 11 bases remaining between them. This CDR3 region has 12 residues. CDR3 bases: TGTGCCAGCAGCTGGGGCACGGGAGAGCAGTACTTC. Protein: CASSWGTGEQYF.

As concerns this clonotype: Mismatch with germline at one junction end may stem from a read error. V gene TRBV4-2 combines with J gene TRBJ2-1; D ambiguous. The CDR3 covers 11 residues. Looked up from germline, CDR1 is LGHNA and CDR2 is YNFKEQ. In DNA form, the CDR3 reads TGCGCCAGCAGCCAAGTCGGTGAGCAGTTCTTC. This gives the protein CASSQVGEQFF.

This clonotype was picked up a small number of times. The rearrangement uses TRBV9 and TRBJ1-1; D is unresolved. Germline CDR1 SGDLS, CDR2 YYNGEE. The V end was cut by 2 bases, the J end by 5 bases, with 10 bases between. This CDR3 contains 13 residues. CDR3: CASSVASKTEAFF. The CDR3 DNA follows: TGTGCCAGCAGCGTTGCCTCGAAGACTGAAGCTTTCTTT.

This clonotype was counted a single time. A read error may account for a junction end that differs from germline. This rearrangement joins TRBV6-1 to TRBJ2-1; 8 positions agree with TRBD2. CDR3 size: 16 residues. The V gene's germline CDR1 is MNHNS and CDR2 SASEGT. The chain's CDR3 is CAGRRSGGAYNNEQFF. In DNA, the CDR3 is TGTGCCGGCAGGCGCTCGGGGGGGGCCTATAACAATGAGCAGTTCTTC.

Worth noting for this clonotype: The junction does not match germline at one end; this may be a read error. The genes are TRBV13 and TRBJ2-1; no reliable D call. Looked up from germline, CDR1 is PRHDT and CDR2 is FYEKMQ (reference sequence). The CDR3 covers 15 residues. CDR3 sequence reads: CASSPSVSSYNVQFF. The CDR3 nucleotides read TGTGCCAGCAGCCCCTCCGTAAGCTCCTACAATGTGCAGTTCTTC.

J is TRBJ2-7 and V is TRBV20-1, with D uncertain. Trimming pared 1 base from V and 2 bases from J, leaving 15 bases between. The length of the CDR3 is 15 residues. CDR1 and CDR2 from the germline V gene are DFQATT and SNEGSKA (reference sequence). The CDR3: CSARASARVTYEQYF. The CDR3, as DNA: TGCAGTGCTAGAGCTAGTGCTAGGGTAACCTACGAGCAGTACTTC.

As regards this clonotype: One end of the junction is discordant with germline, which a read error may explain. The chain recombines TRBV20-1 with TRBJ1-5; no firm D call. Germline lookup yields CDR1 DFQATT and CDR2 SNEGSKA (reference sequence). The CDR3 sequence is 12 residues long. CDR3 loop: CSARSSNQPLHF. The CDR3 nucleotides read TGCAGTGCTAGATCTAGCAATCAGCCCCTGCATTTT.

The chain employs TRBV18 and TRBJ2-7; TRBD1 matches at 11 bases. V lost 3 bases to trimming and J lost 1 base; unmatched junction nucleotides: 11. The CDR3 extends over 18 amino acids. Germline values: CDR1 KGHSH, CDR2 LQKENI. CDR3 protein: CASSPGIPGTGGSYEQYF. The DNA of the CDR3 is TGTGCCAGCTCACCCGGTATCCCCGGGACAGGGGGTTCCTACGAGCAGTACTTC.